These 30 T cell receptor beta chains share one sample of origin, sequenced in a study of T cell responses to AZD1222 COVID-19 vaccine. Assay: immunoSEQ multiplex PCR; the TCRdb copy retains only in-frame clones and omits some. Of tens of thousands of clones listed, around 87% are singletons. Source: peripheral blood, taken 28 days after the second AZD1222 dose. Every receptor here comes from an adult who received the AZD1222 COVID-19 vaccine.

In its sample, this clone was seen a few times. The rearrangement links TRBV10-3 to TRBJ1-6; 8 nucleotides align to TRBD1. V was clipped by 7 bases and J by 7 bases; unmatched bases: 15. This CDR3 region has 17 residues. CDR1 and CDR2 (germline): ENHRY, SYGVKD. The CDR3 sequence: CAINDVPGQVLNSPLHF. DNA for the CDR3: TGTGCCATCAATGACGTCCCGGGACAGGTCCTAAATTCACCCCTCCACTTT.

The J gene is TRBJ1-5, the V gene TRBV10-3; D possibly corresponds to TRBD1 (6 bases). V lost 5 bases and J 2 bases, leaving 13 bases between the germline ends. Per the germline V gene, CDR1 is ENHRY and CDR2 is SYGVKD. The CDR3 totals 15 residues. CDR3 sequence reads: CAISQQGLGNQPQHF. The CDR3 nucleotides read TGTGCCATCAGTCAACAGGGTCTTGGCAATCAGCCCCAGCATTTT.

The J gene is TRBJ2-1, the V gene TRBV5-8, with 9 bases fitting TRBD1. Germline V lookup: CDR1 SGHTS, CDR2 YDEGEE. The CDR3 runs 15 residues. The V gene end was trimmed by 0 bases and the J gene end by 2 bases; junction bases not matched to a gene: 0. CDR3 nucleotides: TGTGCCAGCAGCTTGGGGACAGGGGCCTACAATGAGCAGTTCTTC. This codes for CASSLGTGAYNEQFF.

This chain connects TRBV11-2 to TRBJ1-2; 7 bases align to TRBD1. Trimming removed 5 bases from V and 4 bases from J; junction bases left unmatched: 1. The CDR3 consists of 12 residues. Germline CDR1 reads SGHAT; CDR2 reads FQNNGV. CDR3: CASSRDSYGYTF. As DNA, the CDR3 is TGTGCCAGCAGCCGGGACAGCTATGGCTACACCTTC.

The rearrangement joins TRBV2 to TRBJ2-1; a possible D gene is TRBD2 (5 bases). CDR1 and CDR2 from the germline V gene are SNHLY and FYNNEI. This CDR3 region has 14 residues. With 6 bases removed from V and 5 bases from J, the gap between germline ends came to 14 bases. CDR3 in DNA: TGTGCCAGCAGACTAGTTTTGGGGAACAATGAGCAGTTCTTC. Protein product: CASRLVLGNNEQFF.

The chain is built from TRBV27 and TRBJ1-5; D remains unclear. Per germline, CDR1 MNHEY and CDR2 SMNVEV (reference sequence). Trimming left V 8 bases short and J 2 bases short, with 7 bases between. This CDR3 comprises 12 residues. CDR3 residues: CASGLGNQPQHF. In nucleotides, the CDR3 is TGTGCCAGCGGGTTGGGCAATCAGCCCCAGCATTTT.

The J gene is TRBJ2-6, the V gene TRBV5-4, with unresolved D. The CDR3 has 15 amino acids. Germline V gene sequence: CDR1 SGHNT, CDR2 YYREEE (reference sequence). V was pared by 1 base and J by 0 bases, with 5 bases between. CDR3 nucleotides: TGTGCCAGCAGCTTGAGTGCCTCTGGGGCCAACGTCCTGACTTTC. Its translation: CASSLSASGANVLTF. The entire variable domain, with the rest obtained from reference TRBV5-4 and TRBJ2-6, is as follows: ETGVTQSPTHLIKTRGQQVTLRCSSQSGHNTVSWYQQALGQGPQFIFQYYREEENGRGNFPPRFSGLQFPNYSSELNVNALELDDSALYLCASSLSASGANVLTFGAGSRLTVL.

This sequence joins TRBV20-1 and TRBJ2-3, with unresolved D. Germline values: CDR1 DFQATT, CDR2 SNEGSKA (reference sequence). This CDR3 contains 11 residues. The V gene lost 5 bases and the J gene lost 5 bases, with 8 bases spanning the gap. As DNA, the CDR3 is TGCAGTGCTGAAGTAGAAGATACGCAGTATTTT. Translation gives CSAEVEDTQYF.

This chain uses TRBV5-5 with TRBJ1-4, with unresolved D. The CDR3 has 14 amino acids. Germline-derived CDR1 and CDR2 are SGHKS and YYEKEE (reference sequence). V gave up 0 bases and J gave up 6 bases, with 9 bases separating them. CDR3 loop: CASSLALVYEKLFF. The CDR3 region has the DNA TGTGCCAGCAGCTTGGCACTTGTATATGAAAAACTGTTTTTT.

This clone has just one count. V and J are TRBV7-3 and TRBJ2-3, with D perhaps matching TRBD2 (6 bases). V was shortened by 2 bases and J by 6 bases, with 12 bases between the two germline ends. The CDR3 loop spans 14 amino acids. Germline CDR1 SGHTA, CDR2 FQGTGA. The CDR3 reads CASSLGEVRDTQYF. In DNA, the CDR3 is TGTGCCAGCAGCTTAGGGGAGGTCAGGGATACGCAGTATTTT.

This sequence joins TRBV4-1 and TRBJ1-1; D perhaps matches TRBD1 (5 bases). From germline, CDR1 is MGHRA and CDR2 YSYEKL. The V end was cut by 3 bases, the J end by 6 bases, with 14 bases between. The CDR3 covers 14 residues. The CDR3 DNA is TGCGCCAGCAGCCAGCGGACACCTTACGCTGAAGCTTTCTTT. Its translation is CASSQRTPYAEAFF.

The rearrangement joins TRBV29-1 to TRBJ2-7; the match to TRBD2 covers 11 bases. V gave up 5 bases and J gave up 0 bases; unmatched junction bases: 12. The CDR3 is 17 amino acids. Germline V gene data show CDR1 as SQVTM and CDR2 as ANQGSEA. CDR3: CSVCGTSGGPSSYEQYF. The DNA for the CDR3 is TGCAGCGTTTGCGGCACTAGCGGGGGACCTAGCTCCTACGAGCAGTACTTC.

This chain uses TRBV9 with TRBJ1-2; TRBD1 is a possible D gene (5 bases). CDR3 length: 15 amino acids. The ends were cut back, 0 bases at V and 3 bases at J, with 12 bases in the middle. The V gene's germline CDR1 is SGDLS and CDR2 YYNGEE. The CDR3 DNA is TGTGCCAGCAGCGTAGGGGTGACAGTCGACTATGGCTACACCTTC. Protein sequence: CASSVGVTVDYGYTF.

The chain uses TRBV1 and TRBJ2-7; TRBD2 reflects the table's D call only, with no check against the DNA. TRBV1 is flagged as a pseudogene. This CDR3 has 12 residues. The CDR3 DNA reads as TGCACCAGCAGCCAAGGGAGGGACGAGCAGTACTTC. This codes for CTSSQGRDEQYF.

On this clone itself: An end of the junction differs from the germline gene, which may be a read error. The chain links TRBV28 to TRBJ1-2, with 7 nucleotides matching TRBD1. Germline CDR1 is MDHEN and CDR2 is SYDVKM. This CDR3 comprises 13 residues. In DNA, the CDR3 is TGTGCCAGCGGAGGACAGGAGAACTGTGGCTACACCTTC. Translation gives CASGGQENCGYTF.

There are a few counts of this clone. J is TRBJ1-1 and V is TRBV5-1; D is perhaps TRBD1 (5 bases). Per the germline V gene, CDR1 is SGHRS and CDR2 is YFSETQ. The CDR3 spans 15 residues. Trimming took off 3 bases at V and 4 bases at J, with 16 bases between the two ends. The CDR3 spells CASSSKGREATEAFF. The CDR3 nucleotides read TGCGCCAGCAGCTCTAAGGGCAGGGAGGCCACTGAAGCTTTCTTT.

This rearrangement joins TRBV19 to TRBJ1-2, with D perhaps TRBD1 (5 bases). This CDR3 is built from 14 residues. V was trimmed by 4 bases and J by 8 bases, leaving 17 bases between them. CDR1 is LNHDA, CDR2 SQIVND, per germline (reference sequence). CDR3 in amino acids: CASSTIAGDLGYTF. CDR3 nucleotides: TGTGCCAGTAGTACAATAGCGGGGGACCTAGGCTACACCTTC.

This chain uses TRBV30 with TRBJ1-6; D unclear. CDR1 GTSNPN and CDR2 SVGIG come from the germline V gene (reference sequence). V was clipped by 3 bases and J by 10 bases, with 7 bases between them. This CDR3 has 11 residues. The CDR3 reads CAWRDRSPLHF. In DNA form, the CDR3 reads TGTGCCTGGAGGGACCGCTCACCCCTCCACTTT.

The rearrangement joins TRBV4-3 to TRBJ2-1, with 9 bases lining up with TRBD1. J gave up 2 bases and V 1 base, and 0 bases lay outside the gene matches. CDR1 and CDR2 (germline): LGHNA, YSLEER. The CDR3 length is 15 residues. The CDR3 nucleotides are TGCGCCAGCAGCCAAGGACAGGGGGCCTACAATGAGCAGTTCTTC. Translation: CASSQGQGAYNEQFF.

The chain carries TRBV18 and TRBJ1-1, with 8 bases aligning to TRBD1. V gave up 2 bases and J gave up 0 bases; unmatched junction bases: 2. This CDR3 is built from 15 residues. Germline assignment: CDR1 KGHSH and CDR2 LQKENI. As DNA, the CDR3 is TGTGCCAGCTCACCAGGACAGGGTTTGAACACTGAAGCTTTCTTT. Amino acid sequence: CASSPGQGLNTEAFF.

The J gene is TRBJ1-5, the V gene TRBV7-2; D is unclear. Deletions cut 2 bases from V and 1 base from J, with 6 bases between. There are 14 residues in the CDR3. The germline V gene has CDR1 SGHTA and CDR2 FQGNSA. The CDR3 region is CASSLSNSNQPQHF. CDR3 nucleotide sequence: TGTGCCAGCAGCTTAAGTAACAGCAATCAGCCCCAGCATTTT.

The CDR3 here is CASSQERGNQPQHF. CDR3 bases: TGCGCCAGCAGCCAAGAGCGGGGAAATCAGCCCCAGCATTTT. J is TRBJ1-5 and V is TRBV4-1; D is ambiguous. Trimming removed 0 bases from V and 4 bases from J, with 7 bases in between. The CDR3 length is 14 residues. From germline, CDR1 is MGHRA and CDR2 YSYEKL.

CDR3 DNA sequence: TGTGCCAGCAGTTTCTACAATGAGCAGTTCTTC. Protein product: CASSFYNEQFF. The chain employs TRBV27 and TRBJ2-1, with unresolved D. The germline V and J ends were trimmed by 3 bases and 3 bases, with 0 bases remaining between them. There are 11 residues in the CDR3. Germline CDR1 and CDR2: MNHEY and SMNVEV (reference sequence).

V gene TRBV28 combines with J gene TRBJ2-7; D is perhaps TRBD1 or TRBD2 (7 bases each). Germline V gene lookup returns CDR1 MDHEN and CDR2 SYDVKM. Trimming took 5 bases from V and 5 from J, leaving 16 bases between them. This CDR3 is built from 14 residues. The CDR3 DNA reads TGTGCCAGCAGTAAACACAGGGGAGGGGACGAGCAGTACTTC. This translates into CASSKHRGGDEQYF. The full variable domain, its missing parts supplied by reference TRBV28 and TRBJ2-7, is DVKVTQSSRYLVKRTGEKVFLECVQDMDHENMFWYRQDPGLGLRLIYFSYDVKMKEKGDIPEGYSVSREKKERFSLILESASTNQTSMYLCASSKHRGGDEQYFGPGTRLTVT.

The chain couples TRBV6-5 to TRBJ2-5; 9 nucleotides agree with TRBD1. There are 15 residues in the CDR3. Looked up from germline, CDR1 is MNHEY and CDR2 is SVGAGI. V was clipped by 6 bases and J by 3 bases; unmatched bases: 8. The CDR3 coding sequence is TGTGCCAGCAGCCGATGGGACAGGGCCGAAGAGACCCAGTACTTC. Translation gives CASSRWDRAEETQYF.

The V gene is TRBV19, the J gene TRBJ2-1; D gene uncertain. Germline V gene sequence: CDR1 LNHDA, CDR2 SQIVND (reference sequence). The CDR3 length is 12 residues. Trimming stripped 5 bases from V and 9 bases from J, with 11 bases between. The CDR3: CASSVGYGEQFF. DNA for the CDR3: TGTGCCAGTAGTGTCGGGTACGGTGAGCAGTTCTTC. The full variable domain, completed using reference TRBV19 and TRBJ2-1, is DGGITQSPKYLFRKEGQNVTLSCEQNLNHDAMYWYRQDPGQGLRLIYYSQIVNDFQKGDIAEGYSVSREKKESFPLTVTSAQKNPTAFYLCASSVGYGEQFFGPGTRLTVL.

V usage is TRBV2 and J usage is TRBJ1-5; no clear D. Trimming stripped 3 bases from V and 6 bases from J, with 12 bases between. Germline values: CDR1 SNHLY, CDR2 FYNNEI. The CDR3 covers 14 residues. This CDR3 is CASSEGNRIQPQHF. The CDR3 DNA sequence: TGTGCCAGCAGTGAGGGGAACAGAATTCAGCCCCAGCATTTT.

This chain joins TRBV18 and TRBJ2-5; tentatively, D is TRBD2 (7 bases). The germline V gene has CDR1 KGHSH and CDR2 LQKENI. V was clipped by 6 bases and J by 5 bases, with 25 bases between them. This CDR3 region has 17 residues. CDR3 loop: CASSHGGPLSSGETQYF. The CDR3 coding sequence is TGTGCCAGCTCCCACGGGGGGCCGCTTTCGTCCGGGGAGACCCAGTACTTC.

The CDR3 loop is CASSPSGGSYEQYF. CDR3 nucleotides: TGCGCCAGCAGCCCTAGCGGGGGATCCTACGAGCAGTACTTC. The rearrangement joins TRBV10-1 to TRBJ2-7; 10 bases line up with TRBD2. The germline V gene encodes CDR1 WNHNN and CDR2 SYGVQD (reference sequence). V was pared by 6 bases and J by 1 base, with 3 bases of the junction left unmatched. The CDR3 length is 14 residues.

V gene TRBV6-5 combines with J gene TRBJ1-5; no reliable D call. V gave up 4 bases and J gave up 3 bases, with 10 bases separating them. This CDR3 contains 14 residues. Germline V gives CDR1 MNHEY, CDR2 SVGAGI. CDR3 DNA: TGTGCCAGCAGTTCTGCCGTAGTCAATCAGCCCCAGCATTTT. Protein: CASSSAVVNQPQHF.